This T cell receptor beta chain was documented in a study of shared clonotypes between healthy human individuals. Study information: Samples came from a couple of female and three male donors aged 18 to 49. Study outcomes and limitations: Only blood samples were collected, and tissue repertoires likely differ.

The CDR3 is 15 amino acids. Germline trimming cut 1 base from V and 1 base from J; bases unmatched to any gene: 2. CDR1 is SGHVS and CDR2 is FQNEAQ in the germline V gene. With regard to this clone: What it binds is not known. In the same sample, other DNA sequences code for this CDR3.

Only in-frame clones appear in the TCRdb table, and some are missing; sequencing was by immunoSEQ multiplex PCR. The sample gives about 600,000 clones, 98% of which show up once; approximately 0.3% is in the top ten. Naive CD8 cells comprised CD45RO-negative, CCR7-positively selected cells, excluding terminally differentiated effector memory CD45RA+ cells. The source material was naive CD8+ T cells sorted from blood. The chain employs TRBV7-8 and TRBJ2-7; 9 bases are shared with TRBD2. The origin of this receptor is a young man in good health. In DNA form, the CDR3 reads TGTGCCAGCAGCTTAGAACTAGCGGGTTCCTACGAGCAGTACTTC. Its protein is CASSLELAGSYEQYF.